Below, one T cell receptor (beta chain) is given with its context. The data belong to a study of PD-1 blockade in classical Hodgkin lymphoma. Following autologous stem cell transplantation, relapse occurred in every patient, and exposure to brentuximab vedotin varied. V shed 2 bases and J shed 0 bases, with 20 bases lying between them. Germline-derived CDR1 and CDR2 are MNHEY and SMNVEV (reference sequence). The CDR3 runs to 19 residues. Data came from immunoSEQ multiplex PCR; TCRdb stores just in-frame clones and leaves some out. The sample shows around 26,000 clones, about three quarters of them seen only once.

The sequencing used peripheral blood mononuclear cells (PBMCs), collected before the second cycle of nivolumab. The receptor was isolated from a human donor with classical Hodgkin lymphoma. The chain carries TRBV27 and TRBJ2-1; D possibly matches TRBD1 or TRBD2 (5 bases each). The CDR3 here is CASSLAGTMGKPSYNEQFF. The CDR3 nucleotides read TGTGCCAGCAGTTTAGCCGGGACCATGGGAAAACCCTCCTACAATGAGCAGTTCTTC.